This passage covers 2 T cell receptor beta chains from one sample sequenced in a study of T cells in Graves' hyperthyroidism and ophthalmopathy. Researchers amplified the TCR beta CDR3 regions from RNA transcripts. RT-PCR in the first round (using the HTBI primer set) targeted the TCR CDR3. From the multiplex PCR reads, TCRdb called clonotypes with MiXCR, one entry per CDR3 protein. The sample yields some 760,000 distinct CDR3 sequences, about 15% seen once. Material: blood. The receptors stem from a young woman with Graves' hyperthyroidism.

This clonotype has a count of ten or more. This sequence joins TRBV6-1 and TRBJ2-7; tentative D call: TRBD2 (5 bases). The germline V gene has CDR1 MNHNS and CDR2 SASEGT. The CDR3 spans 15 residues. Trimming took 6 bases from V and 2 from J, leaving 17 bases between them. CDR3 coding DNA: TGTGCCAGCAGGGGATGGACTTCTAGTGCCTACGAGCAGTACTTC. It is translated as CASRGWTSSAYEQYF.

This clonotype was seen only a few times. The chain is built from TRBV12-3 or TRBV12-4 and TRBJ2-1, with D maybe TRBD1 (5 bases). The CDR3 consists of 19 residues. V lost 1 base and J lost 6, with 25 bases in between. The CDR3 DNA reads TGTGCCAGCAGTTTAGGGAGTAATTTTGCAGGGATTCCGACCAATGAGCAGTTCTTC. It translates to CASSLGSNFAGIPTNEQFF.